The 20 T cell receptor beta chains in this list originate from one sample, sequenced in a study of cytomegalovirus exposure and HLA in healthy donors. PCR primers comprised 60 Vbeta and 13 Jbeta primers. The data were produced by immunoSEQ multiplex PCR, yet TCRdb's version contains in-frame clones alone and is incomplete. The data hold 180,000 or so clones, with roughly 74% observed a single time. The sample comprised PBMCs. These receptors all stem from a woman aged 40 to 50 in good health and CMV-seropositive.

In regard to this clone: Other DNA sequences in the sample encode the same CDR3. The chain links TRBV6-1 to TRBJ1-3; D gene uncertain. Germline CDR1 reads MNHNS; CDR2 reads SASEGT. The V gene lost 4 bases and the J gene lost 0 bases, with 13 bases spanning the gap. The CDR3 extends over 16 amino acids. The CDR3 DNA reads as TGTGCCAGCAGTGGTCCAGGAACTTACTCTGGAAACACCATATATTTT. Translation gives CASSGPGTYSGNTIYF.

This chain uses TRBV18 with TRBJ2-5; 14 bases are shared with TRBD2. CDR1 KGHSH and CDR2 LQKENI come from the germline V gene. CDR3 length equals 19 residues. V trimming: 5 bases; J trimming: 0 bases; junction bases outside the gene matches: 11. CDR3 region: CASSTLTGTSGSDQETQYF. The CDR3 DNA sequence: TGTGCCAGCTCAACGCTTACCGGGACTAGCGGGAGTGACCAAGAGACCCAGTACTTC. The complete variable domain, with remaining parts taken from reference TRBV18 and TRBJ2-5, reads NAGVMQNPRHLVRRRGQEARLRCSPMKGHSHVYWYRQLPEEGLKFMVYLQKENIIDESGMPKERFSAEFPKEGPSILRIQQVVRGDSAAYFCASSTLTGTSGSDQETQYFGPGTRLLVL.

This clone was seen once. This chain connects TRBV10-3 to TRBJ2-3; D gene ambiguous. The V and J ends lost 4 bases and 6 bases respectively, with 5 bases between them. CDR1 ENHRY and CDR2 SYGVKD come from the germline V gene. The CDR3 is 11 amino acids. The CDR3 sequence: CAISATDTQYF. CDR3 sequence (DNA): TGTGCCATCAGTGCTACCGATACGCAGTATTTT.

The chain has TRBV5-6 and TRBJ2-1, with D possibly being TRBD1 (6 bases). The germline V and J ends were trimmed by 5 bases and 10 bases, with 16 bases remaining between them. The CDR3 covers 13 residues. Per germline, CDR1 SGHDT and CDR2 YYEEEE. The chain's CDR3 is CASRGQKRWEQFF. CDR3 sequence (DNA): TGTGCCAGCAGGGGACAAAAGCGGTGGGAGCAGTTCTTC.

In its sample, this clone was seen once. The rearrangement links TRBV7-8 to TRBJ1-2; D gene unclear. The CDR3 totals 14 residues. Germline V gene data show CDR1 as SGHVS and CDR2 as FQNEAQ. With 5 bases removed from V and 1 base from J, the gap between germline ends came to 11 bases. The CDR3 protein is CASSPRTDNYGYTF. CDR3 DNA sequence: TGTGCCAGCAGCCCAAGGACTGATAACTATGGCTACACCTTC.

V usage is TRBV2 and J usage is TRBJ2-7; D gene unclear. The V and J ends lost 6 bases and 0 bases respectively, with 6 bases between them. There are 12 residues in the CDR3. The germline gives CDR1 SNHLY, CDR2 FYNNEI. CDR3 residues: CASSRNSYEQYF. The CDR3 DNA is TGTGCCAGCAGCAGGAACTCCTACGAGCAGTACTTC.

This chain links TRBV10-3 with TRBJ2-2, with a weak D call TRBD2 (5 bases). CDR1 and CDR2 (germline): ENHRY, SYGVKD. Trimming left V 4 bases short and J 4 bases short, with 13 bases between. This CDR3 is 15 amino acids long. The CDR3 DNA reads as TGTGCCATCAGTGCCAAGGGAGAACGCACCGGGGAGCTGTTTTTT. Translated: CAISAKGERTGELFF.

This clone appeared once. The genes are TRBV28 and TRBJ2-5, with D perhaps matching TRBD2 (6 bases). This CDR3 is built from 17 residues. V lost 7 bases to trimming and J lost 2 bases, with 23 bases between them. Germline V CDR1 and CDR2: MDHEN, SYDVKM. The CDR3 nucleotides read TGTGCCAGCACCAAAACATATCGGGCGGGGATTCAAGAGACCCAGTACTTC. Its protein is CASTKTYRAGIQETQYF.

This chain joins TRBV19 and TRBJ1-4, with D possibly matching TRBD1 (6 bases). This CDR3 contains 13 residues. Per germline, CDR1 LNHDA and CDR2 SQIVND (reference sequence). V lost 6 bases to trimming and J lost 8 bases, with 13 bases between them. Here the CDR3 reads CASSNRADEKLFF. As DNA, the CDR3 is TGTGCCAGTAGCAACAGGGCAGACGAAAAACTGTTTTTT. Supplemented by reference TRBV19 and TRBJ1-4, the full variable domain reads DGGITQSPKYLFRKEGQNVTLSCEQNLNHDAMYWYRQDPGQGLRLIYYSQIVNDFQKGDIAEGYSVSREKKESFPLTVTSAQKNPTAFYLCASSNRADEKLFFGSGTQLSVL.

The chain recombines TRBV28 with TRBJ1-5; unclear D gene. Germline CDR1 reads MDHEN; CDR2 reads SYDVKM. The CDR3 extends over 12 amino acids. V dropped 11 bases and J dropped 4 bases, with 12 bases sitting between them. The CDR3 region is CASLESNQPQHF. The CDR3 nucleotides read TGTGCCTCCCTCGAGTCGAATCAGCCCCAGCATTTT.

The gene calls are TRBV5-1 and TRBJ2-7; the match to TRBD1 covers 7 bases. This CDR3 has 13 amino acids. Per the germline V gene, CDR1 is SGHRS and CDR2 is YFSETQ. The ends lost 4 bases at V and 5 bases at J; junction bases unmatched: 6. CDR3 sequence (DNA): TGCGCCAGCAGCCTTGACAGGGACCACGAGCAGTACTTC. Translation gives CASSLDRDHEQYF.

The V gene is TRBV28, the J gene TRBJ1-5; 7 nucleotides agree with TRBD1. The V segment lost 6 bases and the J segment 1 base; nucleotides outside the gene matches: 12. The CDR3 contains 17 residues. The germline V gene encodes CDR1 MDHEN and CDR2 SYDVKM. CDR3 residues: CASSSNNRGLSNQPQHF. CDR3 DNA: TGTGCCAGCAGCAGCAATAACAGGGGTTTGAGCAATCAGCCCCAGCATTTT.

This clone turned up a few times. The chain links TRBV10-3 to TRBJ2-7; TRBD2 matches 8 bases. The CDR3 totals 16 residues. Per germline, CDR1 ENHRY and CDR2 SYGVKD. The ends lost 2 bases at V and 6 bases at J; junction bases unmatched: 12. The CDR3 sequence is CAISETTGGEGAEQYF. The DNA for the CDR3 is TGTGCCATCAGTGAGACCACCGGGGGGGAGGGTGCCGAGCAGTACTTC.

This chain joins TRBV5-1 and TRBJ2-1; D unclear. Germline V gives CDR1 SGHRS, CDR2 YFSETQ. CDR3 length: 11 amino acids. Trimming pared 4 bases from V and 5 bases from J, leaving 4 bases between. The CDR3 loop is CASSLNNEQFF. DNA for the CDR3: TGCGCCAGCAGCCTTAACAATGAGCAGTTCTTC.

The chain carries TRBV19 and TRBJ1-1, with D possibly being TRBD1 (5 bases). CDR1 LNHDA and CDR2 SQIVND come from the germline V gene (reference sequence). The V end was cut by 5 bases, the J end by 0 bases, with 13 bases between. The CDR3 length is 15 residues. CDR3 residues: CASSPGVAMNTEAFF. CDR3 nucleotides: TGTGCCAGTAGTCCGGGGGTTGCAATGAACACTGAAGCTTTCTTT.

The chain combines TRBV6-6 with TRBJ2-2; a weak D match, TRBD2 (5 bases). Germline loops: CDR1 MNHNY, CDR2 SVGAGI (reference sequence). The CDR3 extends over 13 amino acids. With 2 bases removed from V and 7 bases from J, the gap between germline ends came to 8 bases. Here the CDR3 DNA reads TGTGCCAGCAGTTACGAACTAGGCGGGGAGCTGTTTTTT. It specifies CASSYELGGELFF.

V usage is TRBV19 and J usage is TRBJ2-5; TRBD1 might be the D (5 bases). The CDR3 sequence is 14 residues long. Trimming left V 4 bases short and J 1 base short, with 10 bases between. The germline gives CDR1 LNHDA, CDR2 SQIVND (reference sequence). The CDR3 bases are TGTGCCAGTAGTACCAGACAGCTCCAAGAGACCCAGTACTTC. This sequence encodes CASSTRQLQETQYF.

A few counts support this clone. The chain couples TRBV6-4 to TRBJ2-7, with D unresolved. The CDR3 covers 13 residues. The germline V and J ends were trimmed by 5 bases and 3 bases, with 11 bases remaining between them. Germline lookup yields CDR1 MRHNA and CDR2 SNTAGT. CDR3 amino acids: CASSSTFGYEQYF. In DNA form, the CDR3 reads TGTGCCAGCAGTTCTACCTTCGGCTACGAGCAGTACTTC.

In this sample, this clone turned up once. J is TRBJ2-1 and V is TRBV9, with 7 bases fitting TRBD2. The CDR3 sequence is 15 residues long. Germline CDR1 is SGDLS and CDR2 is YYNGEE. J gave up 6 bases and V 0 bases, and 6 bases lay outside the gene matches. CDR3 sequence reads: CASSVAGGPINEQFF. CDR3 DNA sequence: TGTGCCAGCAGCGTAGCGGGAGGCCCTATCAATGAGCAGTTCTTC.

The chain links TRBV10-3 to TRBJ2-7; the match to TRBD2 covers 10 bases. Per germline, CDR1 ENHRY and CDR2 SYGVKD. Trimming removed 4 bases from V and 3 bases from J; junction bases left unmatched: 6. The length of the CDR3 is 15 residues. CDR3 DNA: TGTGCCATCAGTGGTGGGGCTAGCGGGAGCTACGAGCAGTACTTC. It codes for CAISGGASGSYEQYF.